This TCR beta chain was recorded in a study of shared clonotypes between healthy human individuals. The CDR3 has 14 amino acids. Germline V gene lookup returns CDR1 MGHRA and CDR2 YSYEKL. V shed 4 bases and J shed 4 bases, with 12 bases lying between them. Libraries were prepared by immunoSEQ multiplex PCR; TCRdb keeps only in-frame clonotypes and omits some of them. The sample holds some 660,000 clones; 73% are singletons and the top ten take under 2%. The TCR originated in a woman in her 30s in good health. The genes are TRBV4-1 and TRBJ2-3, with D hard to call. The material sequenced was memory CD4+ T cells sorted from blood. Described subset: CD45RA-negative fraction. This CDR3 is CASSPLGISDTQYF. In nucleotides, the CDR3 is TGCGCCAGCAGCCCGCTTGGGATCTCAGATACGCAGTATTTT.